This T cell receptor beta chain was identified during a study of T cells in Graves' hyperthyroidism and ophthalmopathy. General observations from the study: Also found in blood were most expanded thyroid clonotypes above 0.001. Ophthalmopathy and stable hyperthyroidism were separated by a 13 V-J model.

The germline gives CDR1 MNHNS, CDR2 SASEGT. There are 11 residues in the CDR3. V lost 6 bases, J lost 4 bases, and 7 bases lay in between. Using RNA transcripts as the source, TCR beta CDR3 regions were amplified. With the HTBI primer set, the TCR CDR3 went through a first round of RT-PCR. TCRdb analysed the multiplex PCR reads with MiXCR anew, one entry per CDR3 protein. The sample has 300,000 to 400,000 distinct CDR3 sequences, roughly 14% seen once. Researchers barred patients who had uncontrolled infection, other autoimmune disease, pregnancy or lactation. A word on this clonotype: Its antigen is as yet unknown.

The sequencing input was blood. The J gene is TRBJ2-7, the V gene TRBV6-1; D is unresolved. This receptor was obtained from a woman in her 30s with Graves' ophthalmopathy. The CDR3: CASRFGYEQYF. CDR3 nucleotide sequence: TGTGCCAGCAGATTTGGATACGAGCAGTACTTC.